This TCR beta chain was observed in a study of blood T cell repertoires in COVID-19. In germline, CDR1 is LGHNA, CDR2 YNFKEQ. This CDR3 is 15 amino acids long. The V end was cut by 0 bases, the J end by 4 bases, with 12 bases between. Original methodology: Reference gene primer amplification gave estimated nucleated cell counts. Assay: immunoSEQ multiplex PCR; the TCRdb copy retains only in-frame clones and omits some. The V and J calls and clone size were taken over from that table, and D and trimming were inferred from the DNA. The table records more than 130,000 clones, around nine tenths of them present only once.

The clonotype comes from a woman aged 35 to 49 with acute or convalescent COVID-19. The V gene is TRBV4-2, the J gene TRBJ1-1; D not resolved. Sample: peripheral blood. The CDR3 nucleotides are TGTGCCAGCAGCCAAGATGACGTGTCGGGCACTGAAGCTTTCTTT. Protein sequence: CASSQDDVSGTEAFF.